The text below deals with one T cell receptor (beta chain). Its antigen remains unknown. The sample comes from a study of cytomegalovirus exposure and HLA in healthy donors. Germline-derived CDR1 and CDR2 are SGHRS and YFSETQ. CDR3 length: 13 residues. Deletions cut 3 bases from V and 4 bases from J, with 10 bases between. Study results and caveats: A few V segments could not be told apart, such as TRBV6-2 and TRBV6-3, and were left out. Most TCRs appeared rarely, but some public TCRs recurred in many donors. Some TCR beta chains (approximately 180 of them) were listed as cytomegalovirus-associated. A few CMV-associated chains proved CMV antigen-specific in vitro.

Both 60 Vbeta primers and 13 Jbeta primers went into the PCR. Assay: immunoSEQ multiplex PCR; the TCRdb copy retains only in-frame clones and omits some. This table holds under 150,000 clones, about 66% found once. The clonotype originates from a man aged 25-40 years in good health and CMV-seropositive. The rearrangement links TRBV5-1 to TRBJ1-2; D remains unclear. Sequencing was performed on PBMCs. For the CDR3, the DNA is TGCGCCAGCAGCTCGAGTAACCTCTATGGCTACACCTTC. As protein: CASSSSNLYGYTF.